This T cell receptor (beta chain) was profiled in a study of human T cells and chemical hapten exposure. Overall study context: Small pooled library volume differences mainly caused per-sample TCR yield variation.

TCRdb ran MiXCR on the RACE reads and lists one entry per CDR3 protein. Found here are 150,000 to 200,000 distinct CDR3 sequences, around 23% of them singletons; the top ten hold approximately 2.5%. Time point: patch test 3, about 24 weeks after DPC sensitization. Treatment specified: therapeutic diphenylcyclopropenone sensitization with weekly scalp DPC. Investigators collected blood before applying each patch test. A few counts support this clonotype. The ends lost 4 bases at V and 0 bases at J; junction bases unmatched: 4. CDR3 length: 16 amino acids. Germline values: CDR1 SQVTM, CDR2 ANQGSEA. This chain joins TRBV29-1 and TRBJ2-7; 15 bases are shared with TRBD2. The material sequenced was whole blood, taken in connection with sensitization to the hapten diphenylcyclopropenone (DPC). The source is a woman aged 40 to 55 with alopecia areata. Some clones in this sample may be carry-over from other donors' samples. CDR3 sequence reads: CSVGTSGRDYSYEQYF. CDR3 nucleotides: TGCAGCGTTGGGACTAGCGGGAGGGATTACTCCTACGAGCAGTACTTC.